One sample yielded the 24 T cell receptor beta chains listed below, sequenced in a study of blood T cell repertoires in COVID-19. Only in-frame clones appear in the TCRdb table, and some are missing; sequencing was by immunoSEQ multiplex PCR. In the table there are 250,000 or so clones, 88% of which are singletons. Sequenced: peripheral blood. The receptors stem from a woman aged 40 to 50 who had recovered from COVID-19.

V gene TRBV7-2 combines with J gene TRBJ1-1; D is ambiguous. This CDR3 region has 15 residues. CDR1 and CDR2 (germline): SGHTA, FQGNSA. Trimming shortened V by 1 base and J by 3 bases, and 12 bases separated the two germline ends. CDR3 nucleotide sequence: TGTGCCAGCAGCTTAGGGTCCAGGCTGGACACTGAAGCTTTCTTT. Protein: CASSLGSRLDTEAFF.

The V and J genes are TRBV6-5 and TRBJ1-2; 7 bases are a match to TRBD1. This CDR3 spans 13 amino acids. V dropped 8 bases and J dropped 3; count of bases not matched to a gene: 6. Looked up from germline, CDR1 is MNHEY and CDR2 is SVGAGI. The CDR3 nucleotides are TGTGCCAGCTCCGAGACAGGGCACTATGGCTACACCTTC. Protein sequence: CASSETGHYGYTF.

The rearrangement links TRBV5-1 to TRBJ2-5; a weak D match, TRBD1 (7 bases). From germline, CDR1 is SGHRS and CDR2 YFSETQ. V gave up 4 bases and J gave up 5 bases, with 15 bases separating them. The CDR3 spans 14 residues. Here the CDR3 reads CASSGGGVGETQYF. CDR3 nucleotides: TGCGCCAGCAGCGGAGGGGGCGTGGGGGAGACCCAGTACTTC. Together with reference TRBV5-1 and TRBJ2-5, the CDR3 gives the full variable domain: KAGVTQTPRYLIKTRGQQVTLSCSPISGHRSVSWYQQTPGQGLQFLFEYFSETQRNKGNFPGRFSGRQFSNSRSEMNVSTLELGDSALYLCASSGGGVGETQYFGPGTRLLVL.

This clone came up a few times. The rearrangement joins TRBV30 to TRBJ1-5; D call uncertain. V shed 0 bases and J shed 2 bases, with 11 bases lying between them. Looked up from germline, CDR1 is GTSNPN and CDR2 is SVGIG (reference sequence). This CDR3 region has 15 residues. The CDR3: CAWSVSGRRNQPQHF. The CDR3 bases are TGTGCCTGGAGTGTATCGGGAAGGCGCAATCAGCCCCAGCATTTT.

The rearrangement links TRBV27 to TRBJ1-4, with 7 nucleotides matching TRBD1. CDR1 and CDR2 from the germline V gene are MNHEY and SMNVEV (reference sequence). CDR3 length: 13 residues. V trimming: 3 bases; J trimming: 10 bases; junction bases outside the gene matches: 5. The CDR3 nucleotides are TGTGCCAGCAGTTTGACAGGGAAGGGAAAACTGTTTTTT. Protein product: CASSLTGKGKLFF. Filled out from reference TRBV27 and TRBJ1-4, the complete variable domain reads EAQVTQNPRYLITVTGKKLTVTCSQNMNHEYMSWYRQDPGLGLRQIYYSMNVEVTDKGDVPEGYKVSRKEKRNFPLILESPSPNQTSLYFCASSLTGKGKLFFGSGTQLSVL.

The chain couples TRBV5-1 to TRBJ2-1, with a weak D call TRBD2 (5 bases). Trimming pared 0 bases from V and 0 bases from J, leaving 7 bases between. Germline lookup yields CDR1 SGHRS and CDR2 YFSETQ. This CDR3 has 15 amino acids. The CDR3 loop is CASSLGLASYNEQFF. The CDR3 bases are TGCGCCAGCAGCTTGGGGCTAGCCTCCTACAATGAGCAGTTCTTC.

This chain uses TRBV7-9 with TRBJ1-2; possible D gene TRBD1, 5 bases. The V end lost 5 bases, the J end lost 2 bases, and 12 bases lay between the germline ends. Germline V gene sequence: CDR1 SEHNR, CDR2 FQNEAQ (reference sequence). CDR3 size: 14 residues. CDR3 coding DNA: TGTGCCAGCAGCCCAGGGACTGCCAACTATGGCTACACCTTC. Its translation is CASSPGTANYGYTF.

This chain joins TRBV12-3 or TRBV12-4 and TRBJ1-3, with D uncertain. Trimming took 3 bases from V and 2 from J, leaving 5 bases between them. This CDR3 region has 13 residues. The DNA for the CDR3 is TGTGCCAGCAGTTTGCGGGCTGGAAACACCATATATTTT. Translating it yields CASSLRAGNTIYF.

The chain uses TRBV7-2 and TRBJ1-2; tentative D call: TRBD1 (6 bases). Trimming removed 4 bases from V and 1 base from J, with 19 bases in between. In germline, CDR1 is SGHTA, CDR2 FQGNSA. This CDR3 spans 17 amino acids. The CDR3: CASSSLSGGASNYGYTF. The CDR3 region has the DNA TGTGCCAGCAGCTCCCTATCGGGGGGGGCCAGTAACTATGGCTACACCTTC.

This clone was observed once. In DNA, the CDR3 is TGTGCCAGCAGCCCCACGGGCGGGAGGGCCGGGGAGCTGTTTTTT. Residues: CASSPTGGRAGELFF. J is TRBJ2-2 and V is TRBV7-6; TRBD2 matches at 9 bases. Germline CDR1 SGHVS, CDR2 FNYEAQ. The CDR3 totals 15 residues. V dropped 5 bases and J dropped 6; count of bases not matched to a gene: 7.

The chain carries TRBV4-1 and TRBJ1-2; a possible D gene is TRBD1 (6 bases). The CDR3 length is 14 residues. In germline, CDR1 is MGHRA, CDR2 YSYEKL. V was shortened by 2 bases and J by 4 bases, with 11 bases between the two germline ends. The CDR3: CASSQTDRPYGYTF. CDR3 coding DNA: TGCGCCAGCAGCCAAACCGACAGGCCCTATGGCTACACCTTC.

V is TRBV5-6 and J is TRBJ2-3, with 8 bases matching TRBD1. J lost 1 base, V lost 6 bases, and 13 bases had no gene match. The CDR3 has 17 amino acids. The V gene's germline CDR1 is SGHDT and CDR2 YYEEEE. CDR3 loop: CASTRAGQGGGTDTQYF. The CDR3, as DNA: TGTGCCAGCACCCGGGCCGGACAGGGTGGGGGCACAGATACGCAGTATTTT.

The chain joins TRBV19 to TRBJ2-5; 10 bases agree with TRBD2. The J segment lost 2 bases and the V segment lost 10 bases, leaving 13 bases of the junction unmatched. Germline-derived CDR1 and CDR2 are LNHDA and SQIVND (reference sequence). The CDR3 is 16 residues long. The CDR3 spells CATRGGSGRPQETQYF. The DNA for the CDR3 is TGTGCCACCAGGGGGGGTAGCGGGAGGCCACAAGAGACCCAGTACTTC. The whole variable domain, filled in from reference TRBV19 and TRBJ2-5, reads DGGITQSPKYLFRKEGQNVTLSCEQNLNHDAMYWYRQDPGQGLRLIYYSQIVNDFQKGDIAEGYSVSREKKESFPLTVTSAQKNPTAFYLCATRGGSGRPQETQYFGPGTRLLVL.

V gene TRBV3-1 (or the pseudogene TRBV3-2) combines with J gene TRBJ1-6, with D maybe TRBD1 (5 bases). This CDR3 is 16 amino acids long. The germline V gene encodes CDR1 LGHDT and CDR2 YNNKEL (reference sequence). V was pared by 3 bases and J by 7 bases, with 16 bases between. CDR3 coding DNA: TGTGCCAGCAGCCACGGGGGGACTAGGTCGAATTCACCCCTCCACTTT. It encodes CASSHGGTRSNSPLHF.

The J gene is TRBJ1-3, the V gene TRBV6-5, with D tentatively TRBD1 (5 bases). V lost 5 bases and J lost 4, with 12 bases in between. CDR1 and CDR2 from the germline V gene are MNHEY and SVGAGI. The CDR3 spans 14 residues. As DNA, the CDR3 is TGTGCCAGCAGTACGGGGGGGGACGGAAACACCATATATTTT. It is translated as CASSTGGDGNTIYF.

To note about this clone: A read error may produce the germline difference seen at one junction end. V usage is TRBV7-2 and J usage is TRBJ1-3, with D perhaps TRBD1 (5 bases). The CDR3 covers 13 residues. CDR1 SGHTA and CDR2 FQGNSA come from the germline V gene. The chain's CDR3 is CASSLAEGFSGDF. Written as DNA, the CDR3 is TGTGCCAGCAGCTTAGCGGAGGGGTTTTCCGGGGATTTT.

V usage is TRBV19 and J usage is TRBJ1-1; weak D call: TRBD1 (6 bases). The CDR3 sequence is 15 residues long. The germline V gene encodes CDR1 LNHDA and CDR2 SQIVND (reference sequence). Trimming took 5 bases from V and 4 from J, leaving 17 bases between them. CDR3 protein: CASSVQGIIGTEAFF. As DNA, the CDR3 is TGTGCCAGTAGTGTCCAGGGGATTATCGGCACTGAAGCTTTCTTT.

The sample holds one count of this clone. The CDR3 sequence: CASSQDYQRERNEQFF. DNA of the CDR3: TGCGCCAGCAGCCAAGATTACCAGCGGGAGCGTAATGAGCAGTTCTTC. The J gene is TRBJ2-1, the V gene TRBV4-1, with 8 bases that match TRBD2. The CDR3 spans 16 residues. The V gene end was trimmed by 0 bases and the J gene end by 7 bases; junction bases not matched to a gene: 8. CDR1 is MGHRA and CDR2 is YSYEKL in the germline V gene.

The V call is TRBV18, the J call TRBJ2-6; TRBD2 is a possible D gene (6 bases). This CDR3 spans 18 amino acids. Between the trimmed V and J ends, which lost 2 bases and 0 bases, there was a span of 14 bases. The germline V gene encodes CDR1 KGHSH and CDR2 LQKENI. CDR3 in amino acids: CASSPAGRLISGANVLTF. In DNA form, the CDR3 reads TGTGCCAGCTCACCAGCGGGACGACTAATCTCTGGGGCCAACGTCCTGACTTTC.

In regard to this clone: Possible read error: a much larger clone is one base away. The genes are TRBV7-9 and TRBJ2-5, with D possibly TRBD1 on 6 matching bases. The V end was cut by 5 bases, the J end by 5 bases, with 6 bases between. In germline, CDR1 is SEHNR, CDR2 FQNEAQ (reference sequence). The CDR3 has 11 amino acids. The CDR3 spells CASSQGETQYF. CDR3 nucleotides: TGTGCCAGCAGCCAGGGGGAGACCCAGTACTTC.

Details on this clone: At one end the junction does not follow the germline gene, possibly because of a read error. The V call is TRBV11-2, the J call TRBJ1-2; D may be TRBD1 (5 bases). The CDR3 is made up of 17 amino acids. Germline CDR1 is SGHAT and CDR2 is FQNNGV. DNA for the CDR3: TGTGCCAGCAGCCTAGAGGGTGGTAGGGGTCGGCCCTATGGCTACACCTTC. Translating it yields CASSLEGGRGRPYGYTF.

The rearrangement uses TRBV7-2 and TRBJ1-5; D is perhaps TRBD1 (6 bases). Trimming pared 5 bases from V and 0 bases from J, leaving 14 bases between. Germline assignment: CDR1 SGHTA and CDR2 FQGNSA. The CDR3 runs to 16 residues. The CDR3 region has the DNA TGTGCCAGCAGCCTAGGACAGCCACATAGCAATCAGCCCCAGCATTTT. This codes for CASSLGQPHSNQPQHF. Complete variable domain (other parts from reference TRBV7-2 and TRBJ1-5): GAGVSQSPSNKVTEKGKDVELRCDPISGHTALYWYRQSLGQGLEFLIYFQGNSAPDKSGLPSDRFSAERTGGSVSTLTIQRTQQEDSAVYLCASSLGQPHSNQPQHFGDGTRLSIL.

The CDR3 reads CASSRPVPQDTQYF. The CDR3 DNA is TGTGCCAGCAGCCGTCCAGTGCCCCAAGATACGCAGTATTTT. The rearrangement uses TRBV5-4 and TRBJ2-3; D is unresolved. Trimming cost V 4 bases and J 5 bases, with 14 bases left between them. CDR3 length equals 14 residues. CDR1 SGHNT and CDR2 YYREEE come from the germline V gene (reference sequence).

The chain uses TRBV6-2 or TRBV6-3 and TRBJ2-5; D possibly corresponds to TRBD2 (6 bases). In germline, CDR1 is MNHEY, CDR2 SVGEGT. The CDR3 extends over 15 amino acids. V lost 2 bases, J lost 5 bases, and 15 bases lay in between. The CDR3 protein is CASSYGTQVRETQYF. The CDR3 DNA reads TGTGCCAGCAGTTACGGGACTCAGGTCCGGGAGACCCAGTACTTC.